This T cell receptor beta chain was observed in a study of T cell changes during pregnancy in multiple sclerosis. This CDR3 has 11 amino acids. Germline V CDR1 and CDR2: MNHNY, SVGAGI (reference sequence). The V end was cut by 7 bases, the J end by 7 bases, with 10 bases between. Produced via immunoSEQ multiplex PCR; TCRdb's table is partial and in-frame only. The sample lists about 51,000 clones; roughly 93% were seen once. As to this clone: This same CDR3 is encoded by further DNA sequences in the sample.

The TCR comes from a female donor with multiple sclerosis, enrolled in a pregnancy study. The chain uses TRBV6-6 and TRBJ2-5; TRBD2 might be the D (6 bases). Sequenced material: peripheral blood, taken in the second trimester of pregnancy. The CDR3 DNA reads as TGTGCCAGCACTCTCGGGGGGACCCAGTACTTC. Translated: CASTLGGTQYF.